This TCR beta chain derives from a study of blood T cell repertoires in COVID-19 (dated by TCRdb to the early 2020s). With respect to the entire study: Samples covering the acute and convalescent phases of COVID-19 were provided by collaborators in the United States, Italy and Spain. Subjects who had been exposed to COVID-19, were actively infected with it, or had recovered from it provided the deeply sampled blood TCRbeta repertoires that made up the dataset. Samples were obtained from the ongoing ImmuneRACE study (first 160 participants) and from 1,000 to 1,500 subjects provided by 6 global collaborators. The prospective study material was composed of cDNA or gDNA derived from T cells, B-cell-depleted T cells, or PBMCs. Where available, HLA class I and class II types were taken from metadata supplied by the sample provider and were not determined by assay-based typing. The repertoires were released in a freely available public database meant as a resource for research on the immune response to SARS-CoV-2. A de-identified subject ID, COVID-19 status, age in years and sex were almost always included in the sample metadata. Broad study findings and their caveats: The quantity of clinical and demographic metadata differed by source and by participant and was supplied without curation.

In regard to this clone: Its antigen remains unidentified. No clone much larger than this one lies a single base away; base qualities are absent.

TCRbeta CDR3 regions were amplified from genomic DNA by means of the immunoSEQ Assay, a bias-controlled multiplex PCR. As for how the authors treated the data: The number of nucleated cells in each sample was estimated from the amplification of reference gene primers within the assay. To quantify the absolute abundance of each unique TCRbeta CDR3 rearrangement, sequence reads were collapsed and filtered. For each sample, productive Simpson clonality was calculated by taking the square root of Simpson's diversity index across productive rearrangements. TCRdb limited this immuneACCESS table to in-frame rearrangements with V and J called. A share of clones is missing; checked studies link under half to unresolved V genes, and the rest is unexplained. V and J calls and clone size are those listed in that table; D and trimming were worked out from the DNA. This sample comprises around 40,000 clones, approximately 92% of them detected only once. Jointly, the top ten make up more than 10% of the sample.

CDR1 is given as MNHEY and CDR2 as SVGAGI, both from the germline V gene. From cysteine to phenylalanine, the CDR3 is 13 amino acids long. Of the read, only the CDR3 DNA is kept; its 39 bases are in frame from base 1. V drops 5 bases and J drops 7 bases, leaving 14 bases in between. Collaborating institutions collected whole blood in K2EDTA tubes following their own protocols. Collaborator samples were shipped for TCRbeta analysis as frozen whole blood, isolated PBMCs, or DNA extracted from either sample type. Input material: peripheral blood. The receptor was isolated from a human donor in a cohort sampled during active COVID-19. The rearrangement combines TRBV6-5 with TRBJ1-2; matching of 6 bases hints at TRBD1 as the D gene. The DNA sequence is TGTGCCAGCAGTCAACAGGGATCCCTTGGCTACACCTTC. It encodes CASSQQGSLGYTF.